These 29 T cell receptor beta chains originate from one sample sequenced in a study of STAT3 mutations in large granular lymphocyte leukemia. Study results and limitations: At least one immunodominant TCR beta clonotype appeared in every T-cell large granular lymphocyte leukemia patient.

Measured with immunoSEQ multiplex PCR; TCRdb has only the in-frame clones, and not every one. The data hold over 5,000 clones, with under 85% observed a single time. No cognate antigen is known for these TCRs. Sequencing used peripheral blood mononuclear cells. All receptors come from a middle-aged man with T-cell large granular lymphocyte leukemia. Some clones in this sample may be carry-over from other donors' samples.

This clone occurred a few times. The chain links TRBV6-6 to TRBJ1-5; D not resolved. The CDR3 is 13 residues long. V lost 6 bases and J lost 9, with 15 bases in between. Germline assignment: CDR1 MNHNY and CDR2 SVGAGI (reference sequence). CDR3 sequence reads: CASSDTIKGPQHF. Here the CDR3 DNA reads TGTGCCAGCAGCGACACCATCAAGGGGCCCCAGCATTTT.

A single count supports this clone. The rearrangement links TRBV19 to TRBJ2-3; 8 positions match TRBD2. Germline lookup yields CDR1 LNHDA and CDR2 SQIVND (reference sequence). The CDR3 has 16 residues. With V trimmed by 2 bases and J by 7 bases, 11 bases remained unmatched. This CDR3 reads CASSIRAGVAGNTQYF. Here the CDR3 DNA reads TGTGCCAGTAGTATACGAGCGGGAGTGGCCGGAAATACGCAGTATTTT.

This clone was seen just once. The chain employs TRBV7-9 and TRBJ2-1; 9 bases agree with TRBD2. CDR3 length: 16 residues. The V segment lost 1 base and the J segment 4 bases; nucleotides outside the gene matches: 5. CDR1 and CDR2 (germline): SEHNR, FQNEAQ (reference sequence). The CDR3 DNA reads as TGTGCCAGCAGCTTAGATAGCGGGGGAACATACAATGAGCAGTTCTTC. The encoded protein is CASSLDSGGTYNEQFF.

This chain links TRBV4-3 with TRBJ1-2; 8 nucleotides align to TRBD1. CDR1 LGHNA and CDR2 YSLEER come from the germline V gene. With V trimmed by 1 base and J by 5 bases, 6 bases remained unmatched. This CDR3 comprises 15 residues. CDR3 region: CASSQGAQGAYGYTF. The CDR3 DNA reads as TGCGCCAGCAGCCAAGGGGCCCAGGGGGCTTATGGCTACACCTTC.

V is TRBV13 and J is TRBJ2-7; 10 bases align to TRBD2. V shed 5 bases and J 9 bases; nucleotides not matched to a gene: 13. The CDR3 spans 15 residues. CDR1 and CDR2 (germline): PRHDT, FYEKMQ (reference sequence). The CDR3 protein is CASSKLAGSEVGQYF. The CDR3 DNA reads as TGTGCCAGCAGCAAACTAGCGGGATCAGAGGTAGGGCAGTACTTC.

V usage is TRBV30 and J usage is TRBJ2-5; 11 bases are a match to TRBD2. Germline CDR1 reads GTSNPN; CDR2 reads SVGIG (reference sequence). V lost 0 bases and J lost 14; bases outside the gene matches: 8. CDR3 size: 13 residues. In DNA form, the CDR3 reads TGTGCCTGGAGTGTGGGACTAGCGGAACGTGTCTACTTC. This gives the protein CAWSVGLAERVYF. The full variable domain, with the rest looked up from reference TRBV30 and TRBJ2-5, is SQTIHQWPATLVQPVGSPLSLECTVEGTSNPNLYWYRQAAGRGLQLLFYSVGIGQISSEVPQNLSASRPQDRQFILSSKKLLLSDSGFYLCAWSVGLAERVYFGPGTRLLVL.

The V call is TRBV5-6, the J call TRBJ1-2; D not resolved. This CDR3 region has 14 residues. CDR1 and CDR2 (germline): SGHDT, YYEEEE. Trimming took off 1 base at V and 0 bases at J, with 7 bases between the two ends. Written as DNA, the CDR3 is TGTGCCAGCAGCTTGTTAGGGACTAACTATGGCTACACCTTC. Protein product: CASSLLGTNYGYTF. Filled out from reference TRBV5-6 and TRBJ1-2, the complete variable domain reads DAGVTQSPTHLIKTRGQQVTLRCSPKSGHDTVSWYQQALGQGPQFIFQYYEEEERQRGNFPDRFSGHQFPNYSSELNVNALLLGDSALYLCASSLLGTNYGYTFGSGTRLTVV.

V is TRBV19 and J is TRBJ1-5, with 9 bases identical to TRBD1. From germline, CDR1 is LNHDA and CDR2 SQIVND (reference sequence). There are 15 residues in the CDR3. V trimming: 6 bases; J trimming: 5 bases; junction bases outside the gene matches: 8. The CDR3: CASSTRGDRDQPQHF. CDR3 nucleotides: TGTGCCAGTAGCACACGGGGGGACAGGGATCAGCCCCAGCATTTT. Based on the CDR3 plus reference TRBV19 and TRBJ1-5, the full variable domain is DGGITQSPKYLFRKEGQNVTLSCEQNLNHDAMYWYRQDPGQGLRLIYYSQIVNDFQKGDIAEGYSVSREKKESFPLTVTSAQKNPTAFYLCASSTRGDRDQPQHFGDGTRLSIL.

The chain joins TRBV5-1 to TRBJ1-5, with 10 bases fitting TRBD1. CDR1 SGHRS and CDR2 YFSETQ come from the germline V gene. This CDR3 region has 15 residues. Trimming at V came to 4 bases and at J to 4 bases, leaving 5 bases not matched to a gene. This chain's CDR3 is CASSAGTGVNQPQHF. The DNA for the CDR3 is TGCGCCAGCAGCGCCGGGACAGGGGTTAATCAGCCCCAGCATTTT.

J is TRBJ2-1 and V is TRBV19; 7 bases are a match to TRBD2. Germline lookup yields CDR1 LNHDA and CDR2 SQIVND (reference sequence). The CDR3 is 15 amino acids. Germline trimming cut 3 bases from V and 3 bases from J; bases unmatched to any gene: 5. CDR3 nucleotide sequence: TGTGCCAGTAGTATCTTACGGGACTACTACAATGAGCAGTTCTTC. It yields the protein CASSILRDYYNEQFF.

The chain employs TRBV7-3 and TRBJ2-5, with TRBD2 matching over 8 bases. This CDR3 is built from 16 residues. CDR1 and CDR2 (germline): SGHTA, FQGTGA. Losses at the gene ends were 3 bases for V and 4 bases for J; bases not matched to a gene: 10. Here the CDR3 reads CASSLGTRAPRETQYF. DNA of the CDR3: TGTGCCAGCAGCTTGGGGACTAGGGCCCCCAGAGAGACCCAGTACTTC.

This sequence joins TRBV19 and TRBJ2-1; TRBD2 matches 7 bases. Trimming cost V 0 bases and J 5 bases; bases outside gene matches: 10. CDR1 is LNHDA, CDR2 SQIVND, per germline (reference sequence). The CDR3 has 17 residues. CDR3 in DNA: TGTGCCAGTAGTATAGATGTGGCGGGAGACTTCCACAATGAGCAGTTCTTC. Amino acid sequence: CASSIDVAGDFHNEQFF. Full variable domain (outside the CDR3, taken from reference TRBV19 and TRBJ2-1): DGGITQSPKYLFRKEGQNVTLSCEQNLNHDAMYWYRQDPGQGLRLIYYSQIVNDFQKGDIAEGYSVSREKKESFPLTVTSAQKNPTAFYLCASSIDVAGDFHNEQFFGPGTRLTVL.

This clone was counted once. The chain carries TRBV19 and TRBJ1-1; D gene ambiguous. V dropped 3 bases and J dropped 1 base, with 6 bases sitting between them. The germline V gene encodes CDR1 LNHDA and CDR2 SQIVND (reference sequence). This CDR3 comprises 13 residues. The CDR3 spells CASSMRRNTEAFF. In DNA, the CDR3 is TGTGCCAGTAGTATGCGGAGGAACACTGAAGCTTTCTTT. Supplemented by reference TRBV19 and TRBJ1-1, the full variable domain reads DGGITQSPKYLFRKEGQNVTLSCEQNLNHDAMYWYRQDPGQGLRLIYYSQIVNDFQKGDIAEGYSVSREKKESFPLTVTSAQKNPTAFYLCASSMRRNTEAFFGQGTRLTVV.

The rearrangement links TRBV5-5 to TRBJ2-7; TRBD1 agrees at 7 bases. Germline trimming cut 4 bases from V and 6 bases from J; bases unmatched to any gene: 4. CDR3 length equals 12 residues. Germline-derived CDR1 and CDR2 are SGHKS and YYEKEE (reference sequence). CDR3 sequence reads: CASSLTGLEQYF. The CDR3 coding sequence is TGTGCCAGCAGCCTGACAGGGCTCGAGCAGTACTTC.

The J gene is TRBJ2-1, the V gene TRBV6-5; 12 bases line up with TRBD2. Germline V CDR1 and CDR2: MNHEY, SVGAGI. V shed 9 bases, J shed 4 bases, and the junction held 7 bases outside the gene matches. The CDR3 covers 15 residues. Written as DNA, the CDR3 is TGTGCCAGTGGACTAGCGGGATGGAGGTACAATGAGCAGTTCTTC. This gives the protein CASGLAGWRYNEQFF.

This clone was found a few times. The chain couples TRBV7-9 to TRBJ2-3; a possible D gene is TRBD1 (6 bases). This CDR3 comprises 15 residues. The V end lost 7 bases, the J end lost 4 bases, and 18 bases lay between the germline ends. The germline CDR1 and CDR2 sequences are SEHNR and FQNEAQ (reference sequence). Here the CDR3 reads CASMRTGLGADTQYF. CDR3 DNA sequence: TGTGCCAGCATGCGAACAGGGTTAGGAGCAGATACGCAGTATTTT.

V usage is TRBV28 and J usage is TRBJ2-1; 11 bases map to TRBD2. Germline CDR1 and CDR2: MDHEN and SYDVKM. The trim removed 8 bases at V and 8 bases at J, leaving 14 bases unmatched. The CDR3 has 16 amino acids. CDR3 sequence (DNA): TGTGCCAGCTCTTTGGGGCTAGCGGGAGGAAGGGATGAGCAGTTCTTC. Its translation is CASSLGLAGGRDEQFF.

The chain has TRBV5-4 and TRBJ1-4; perhaps TRBD1 as D (5 bases). CDR3 size: 15 residues. CDR1 is SGHNT and CDR2 is YYREEE in the germline V gene (reference sequence). V was pared by 0 bases and J by 3 bases, with 9 bases between. For the CDR3, the DNA is TGTGCCAGCAGCTTGGGCGGGGACGCTAATGAAAAACTGTTTTTT. It translates to CASSLGGDANEKLFF.

This clone was seen just once. This rearrangement joins TRBV5-1 to TRBJ2-7; 11 bases map to TRBD2. V was pared by 10 bases and J by 5 bases, with 11 bases of the junction left unmatched. The germline V gene has CDR1 SGHRS and CDR2 YFSETQ. The CDR3 has 14 amino acids. The CDR3 nucleotides read TGCGCCTCCTCCTTAGCGGGAGGGCCAGACGAGCAGTACTTC. It codes for CASSLAGGPDEQYF.

This rearrangement joins TRBV29-1 to TRBJ2-5, with TRBD2 as a possible D gene (6 bases). The CDR3 consists of 13 residues. Germline loops: CDR1 SQVTM, CDR2 ANQGSEA. Trimming stripped 0 bases from V and 5 bases from J, with 10 bases between. CDR3 sequence reads: CSVEDLGSETQYF. CDR3 DNA: TGCAGCGTTGAAGATCTCGGGAGCGAGACCCAGTACTTC.

CDR3 DNA sequence: TGCGCCAGCACCCAGACCCTGAGGCTAGACGGGAGGATAGATACGCAGTATTTT. Translating gives CASTQTLRLDGRIDTQYF. The chain joins TRBV4-1 to TRBJ2-3; 7 nucleotides agree with TRBD2. Germline V gives CDR1 MGHRA, CDR2 YSYEKL. V shed 7 bases, J shed 5 bases, and the junction held 21 bases outside the gene matches. The CDR3 totals 18 residues.

V usage is TRBV18 and J usage is TRBJ2-3; TRBD2 aligns across 13 bases. Trimming took 3 bases from V and 1 from J; bases not matched to a gene: 4. The germline gives CDR1 KGHSH, CDR2 LQKENI. CDR3 size: 17 residues. This CDR3 is CASSPGLAGAGTDTQYF. CDR3 DNA: TGTGCCAGCTCACCTGGACTAGCGGGAGCTGGCACAGATACGCAGTATTTT.

The rearrangement uses TRBV4-2 and TRBJ2-7; 8 bases line up with TRBD1. The CDR3 is 14 amino acids. Germline values: CDR1 LGHNA, CDR2 YNFKEQ. The trim removed 4 bases at V and 1 base at J, leaving 3 bases unmatched. The CDR3 loop reads CASSPTGDSYEQYF. In nucleotides, the CDR3 is TGTGCCAGCAGCCCGACAGGGGATTCCTACGAGCAGTACTTC.

The chain employs TRBV19 and TRBJ2-6; 7 bases map to TRBD1. Trimming cost V 4 bases and J 2 bases; bases outside gene matches: 2. The CDR3 extends over 15 amino acids. In germline, CDR1 is LNHDA, CDR2 SQIVND (reference sequence). The CDR3 bases are TGTGCCAGTAGTACGGACAGGACTGGGGCCAACGTCCTGACTTTC. Its translation is CASSTDRTGANVLTF.

A single count supports this clone. The chain recombines TRBV15 with TRBJ1-3, with 7 bases matching TRBD1. Germline assignment: CDR1 LNHNV and CDR2 YYDKDF (reference sequence). The CDR3 consists of 16 residues. The V segment lost 6 bases and the J segment 3 bases; nucleotides outside the gene matches: 11. CDR3 in DNA: TGTGCCACCAGGGAGGGAGGGGGCCGTGTTGGAAACACCATATATTTT. Its translation: CATREGGGRVGNTIYF.

The chain has TRBV5-1 and TRBJ2-5; a weak D match, TRBD1 (6 bases). With 4 bases removed from V and 1 base from J, the gap between germline ends came to 14 bases. The CDR3 extends over 15 amino acids. Germline lookup yields CDR1 SGHRS and CDR2 YFSETQ. The CDR3 protein is CASSPGGRGQETQYF. Here the CDR3 DNA reads TGCGCCAGCAGCCCCGGAGGCAGGGGCCAAGAGACCCAGTACTTC.

The chain has TRBV28 and TRBJ1-3; D unresolved. The CDR3 contains 13 residues. V was shortened by 6 bases and J by 1 base, with 7 bases between the two germline ends. CDR1 MDHEN and CDR2 SYDVKM come from the germline V gene. The CDR3 DNA reads TGTGCCAGCAGAGACGGGTCTGGAAACACCATATATTTT. Translation gives CASRDGSGNTIYF.

This rearrangement joins TRBV5-1 to TRBJ2-5; no clear D. CDR1 is SGHRS and CDR2 is YFSETQ in the germline V gene. The CDR3 totals 15 residues. V lost 3 bases and J lost 1, with 13 bases in between. CDR3 in amino acids: CASSWAGRAQETQYF. The CDR3 bases are TGCGCCAGCAGCTGGGCAGGCCGAGCCCAAGAGACCCAGTACTTC.

Only a few counts were recorded for this clone. The rearrangement links TRBV7-9 to TRBJ2-4; D is ambiguous. Per germline, CDR1 SEHNR and CDR2 FQNEAQ (reference sequence). The CDR3 runs to 15 residues. The V gene lost 1 base and the J gene lost 6 bases, with 13 bases spanning the gap. CDR3 sequence: CASSLGRATGNIQYF. Written as DNA, the CDR3 is TGTGCCAGCAGCTTAGGTAGGGCAACGGGAAACATTCAGTACTTC.